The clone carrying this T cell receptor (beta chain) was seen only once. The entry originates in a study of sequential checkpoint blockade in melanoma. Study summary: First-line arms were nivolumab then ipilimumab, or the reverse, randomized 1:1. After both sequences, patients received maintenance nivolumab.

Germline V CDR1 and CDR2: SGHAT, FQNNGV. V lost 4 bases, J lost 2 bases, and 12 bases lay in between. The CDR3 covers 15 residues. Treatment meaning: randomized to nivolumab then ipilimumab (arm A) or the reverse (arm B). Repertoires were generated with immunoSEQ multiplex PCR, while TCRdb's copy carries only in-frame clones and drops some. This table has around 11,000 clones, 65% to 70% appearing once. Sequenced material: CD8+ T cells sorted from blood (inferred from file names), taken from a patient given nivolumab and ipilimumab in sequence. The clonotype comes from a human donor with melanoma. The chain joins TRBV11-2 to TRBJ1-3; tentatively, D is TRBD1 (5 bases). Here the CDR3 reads CASSWGGVAGNTIYF. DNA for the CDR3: TGTGCCAGCAGCTGGGGAGGGGTGGCTGGAAACACCATATATTTT.